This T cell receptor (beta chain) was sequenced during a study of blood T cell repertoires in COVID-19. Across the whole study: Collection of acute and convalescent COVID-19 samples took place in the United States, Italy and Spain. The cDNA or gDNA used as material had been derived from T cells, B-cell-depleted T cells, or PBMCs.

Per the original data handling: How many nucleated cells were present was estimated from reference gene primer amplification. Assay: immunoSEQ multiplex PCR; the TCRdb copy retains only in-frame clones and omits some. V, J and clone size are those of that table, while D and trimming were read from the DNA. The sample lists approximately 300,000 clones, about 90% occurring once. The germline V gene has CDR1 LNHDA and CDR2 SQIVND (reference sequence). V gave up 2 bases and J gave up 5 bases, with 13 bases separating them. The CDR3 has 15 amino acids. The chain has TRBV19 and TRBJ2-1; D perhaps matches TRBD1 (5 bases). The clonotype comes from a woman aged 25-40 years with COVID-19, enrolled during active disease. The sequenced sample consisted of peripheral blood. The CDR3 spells CASSISWTNNNEQFF. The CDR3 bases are TGTGCCAGTAGTATATCTTGGACAAATAACAATGAGCAGTTCTTC.